The clone carrying this TCR beta chain was picked up a small number of times. V shed 0 bases and J 10 bases; nucleotides not matched to a gene: 4. The germline V gene has CDR1 SQVTM and CDR2 ANQGSEA. The CDR3 spans 13 residues. This specimen comes from a study of response to subunit inactivated influenza vaccine. TCRdb fed the RT-PCR reads into MiXCR, producing one record per CDR3 protein. Of 650,000 to 800,000 distinct CDR3 sequences listed, around a sixth are singletons. The specimen comprised PBMCs from blood, sampled 4 to 6 days after vaccination. V and J are TRBV29-1 and TRBJ2-4; TRBD2 matches at 9 bases. This clonotype originated in a man aged 45-65 years who received an inactivated influenza vaccine. The CDR3 DNA reads as TGCAGCGTTGAAGAGAATAGCGGGGGAATTCAGTACTTC. Its protein is CSVEENSGGIQYF.